Following are 27 T cell receptor beta chains from one sample sequenced in a study of control samples from healthy donors and cancer patients. Repertoires were generated with immunoSEQ multiplex PCR, while TCRdb's copy carries only in-frame clones and drops some. The table records about 410,000 clones, approximately 92% of them present only once. Material for sequencing was PBMCs. These receptor sequences come from a man between 35 and 55 years old with head and neck cancer.

The chain combines TRBV9 with TRBJ2-7; TRBD2 matches at 9 bases. V lost 4 bases and J lost 4; bases outside the gene matches: 9. This CDR3 has 15 amino acids. Germline V gene lookup returns CDR1 SGDLS and CDR2 YYNGEE. CDR3 nucleotides: TGTGCCAGCAGCAGCACCGGGACTAGCTATTACGAGCAGTACTTC. It specifies CASSSTGTSYYEQYF.

V and J are TRBV7-3 and TRBJ2-3; 9 positions match TRBD2. Germline assignment: CDR1 SGHTA and CDR2 FQGTGA. The CDR3 extends over 17 amino acids. The V and J ends lost 0 bases and 3 bases, in that order; junction bases with no gene match: 7. For the CDR3, the DNA is TGTGCCAGCAGCTTAACGTGGCGCGGGAGGGCAACAGATACGCAGTATTTT. It encodes CASSLTWRGRATDTQYF.

The chain couples TRBV2 to TRBJ2-2; 10 bases map to TRBD2. The CDR3 is made up of 15 amino acids. The germline gives CDR1 SNHLY, CDR2 FYNNEI. Trimming took 7 bases from V and 4 from J; bases not matched to a gene: 6. DNA for the CDR3: TGTGCCAGCATAGTGGGACTAGCGCGCACCGGGGAGCTGTTTTTT. Translated, it gives CASIVGLARTGELFF.

The chain joins TRBV5-1 to TRBJ2-3, with TRBD2 matching 13 bases. The CDR3 covers 18 residues. J lost 3 bases, V lost 4 bases, and 11 bases had no gene match. From germline, CDR1 is SGHRS and CDR2 YFSETQ. This CDR3 reads CASSLGLAGVGRTDTQYF. DNA for the CDR3: TGCGCCAGCAGCCTCGGACTAGCGGGGGTGGGTAGAACAGATACGCAGTATTTT.

On this clone itself: Different DNA sequences within this sample yield the same CDR3. The rearrangement links TRBV9 to TRBJ2-1; 10 nucleotides align to TRBD2. V gave up 3 bases and J gave up 4 bases; unmatched junction bases: 7. The CDR3 covers 16 residues. Germline-derived CDR1 and CDR2 are SGDLS and YYNGEE. CDR3 loop: CASSARTSGDYNEQFF. CDR3 in DNA: TGTGCCAGCAGCGCCCGAACTAGCGGGGATTACAATGAGCAGTTCTTC.

This rearrangement joins TRBV4-3 to TRBJ1-1; D might be TRBD1 (5 bases). In germline, CDR1 is LGHNA, CDR2 YSLEER. The CDR3 has 14 amino acids. V lost 1 base, J lost 4 bases, and 10 bases lay in between. This CDR3 reads CASSQGLRGTEAFF. Here the CDR3 DNA reads TGCGCCAGCAGCCAAGGGTTGAGGGGCACTGAAGCTTTCTTT.

This clone was detected a few times. The chain links TRBV5-1 to TRBJ2-2; no definite D call. The germline V gene has CDR1 SGHRS and CDR2 YFSETQ. The CDR3 has 13 residues. Trimming removed 4 bases from V and 2 bases from J, with 6 bases in between. The CDR3 protein is CASSVDNTGELFF. The CDR3 nucleotides read TGCGCCAGCAGCGTCGACAACACCGGGGAGCTGTTTTTT.

The chain carries TRBV4-1 and TRBJ2-7; TRBD2 agrees at 12 bases. Germline assignment: CDR1 MGHRA and CDR2 YSYEKL. With V trimmed by 5 bases and J by 5 bases, 7 bases remained unmatched. CDR3 length: 15 residues. The CDR3 protein is CASSFGLAGINEQYF. The CDR3 DNA sequence: TGCGCCAGCAGCTTCGGACTAGCGGGAATCAACGAGCAGTACTTC.

The chain joins TRBV27 to TRBJ2-5, with a weak D call TRBD2 (5 bases). V lost 6 bases, J lost 5 bases, and 19 bases lay in between. CDR3 length: 15 residues. The germline V gene encodes CDR1 MNHEY and CDR2 SMNVEV (reference sequence). Written as DNA, the CDR3 is TGTGCCAGCAGCCCTACTCGGGGTTTCCCTGAGACCCAGTACTTC. It translates to CASSPTRGFPETQYF.

The J gene is TRBJ2-2, the V gene TRBV9; D gene unclear. Deletions cut 3 bases from V and 8 bases from J, with 11 bases between. The CDR3 is 13 residues long. Germline assignment: CDR1 SGDLS and CDR2 YYNGEE. The CDR3 coding sequence is TGTGCCAGCAGCGAGGTGTCAGCTGGGGAGCTGTTTTTT. Protein product: CASSEVSAGELFF.

The J gene is TRBJ2-3, the V gene TRBV5-6; the D gene is possibly TRBD2 (6 bases). CDR3 length: 16 residues. The germline CDR1 and CDR2 sequences are SGHDT and YYEEEE. V dropped 5 bases and J dropped 0 bases, with 16 bases sitting between them. Here the CDR3 reads CASSTPRRASTDTQYF. For the CDR3, the DNA is TGTGCCAGCAGTACGCCCAGGAGGGCTAGCACAGATACGCAGTATTTT.

This clone appeared once. The genes are TRBV4-3 and TRBJ1-1; D remains unclear. Germline V gene sequence: CDR1 LGHNA, CDR2 YSLEER. V was clipped by 4 bases and J by 1 base, with 7 bases between them. The CDR3 is made up of 13 amino acids. The CDR3 region has the DNA TGCGCCAGCAGCCTAACAACGAACACTGAAGCTTTCTTT. Its translation: CASSLTTNTEAFF.

The rearrangement links TRBV27 to TRBJ2-2, with D unclear. V lost 3 bases to trimming and J lost 4 bases, with 3 bases between them. From germline, CDR1 is MNHEY and CDR2 SMNVEV (reference sequence). The CDR3 covers 12 residues. CDR3 loop: CASSFITGELFF. CDR3 DNA: TGTGCCAGCAGTTTTATCACCGGGGAGCTGTTTTTT.

This clone was counted only a few times. CDR3 DNA: TGTGCCAGTAAACTACAACCGGGAAACACTGAAGCTTTCTTT. Protein product: CASKLQPGNTEAFF. This chain links TRBV19 with TRBJ1-1; D is unresolved. CDR3 length: 14 residues. Germline V lookup: CDR1 LNHDA, CDR2 SQIVND (reference sequence). Trimming left V 7 bases short and J 2 bases short, with 14 bases between.

The V and J genes are TRBV19 and TRBJ2-7; TRBD2 matches 7 bases. V shed 3 bases, J shed 1 base, and the junction held 9 bases outside the gene matches. CDR3 length equals 16 residues. The V gene's germline CDR1 is LNHDA and CDR2 SQIVND (reference sequence). The CDR3 nucleotides are TGTGCCAGTAGTATCAGGTCTAGCGGAGGGTCCTACGAGCAGTACTTC. Protein sequence: CASSIRSSGGSYEQYF. Using reference TRBV19 and TRBJ2-7 for the parts outside the CDR3, the full variable domain is DGGITQSPKYLFRKEGQNVTLSCEQNLNHDAMYWYRQDPGQGLRLIYYSQIVNDFQKGDIAEGYSVSREKKESFPLTVTSAQKNPTAFYLCASSIRSSGGSYEQYFGPGTRLTVT.

This chain uses TRBV6-5 with TRBJ1-5; TRBD1 is a possible D gene (6 bases). The V gene's germline CDR1 is MNHEY and CDR2 SVGAGI. V lost 6 bases, J lost 2 bases, and 11 bases lay in between. The CDR3 is 14 amino acids. CDR3 bases: TGTGCCAGCAGAGAGGGGGGGGGCAATCAGCCCCAGCATTTT. This encodes CASREGGGNQPQHF.

This chain links TRBV29-1 with TRBJ1-2; no firm D call. Germline V gene lookup returns CDR1 SQVTM and CDR2 ANQGSEA. The CDR3 runs 12 residues. V was clipped by 2 bases and J by 8 bases, with 12 bases between them. The CDR3 bases are TGCAGCGTTGAATTGGCGTCTGACGGCTACACCTTC. This translates into CSVELASDGYTF.

This clone was observed once. J is TRBJ2-3 and V is TRBV18; D not certain. Trimming stripped 2 bases from V and 1 base from J, with 10 bases between. There are 15 residues in the CDR3. Germline assignment: CDR1 KGHSH and CDR2 LQKENI. The CDR3 is CASSPRSDGTDTQYF. The DNA of the CDR3 is TGTGCCAGCTCACCAAGGTCCGATGGCACAGATACGCAGTATTTT.

This clone has a handful of counts. This chain joins TRBV20-1 and TRBJ2-7, with D maybe TRBD2 (6 bases). Looked up from germline, CDR1 is DFQATT and CDR2 is SNEGSKA (reference sequence). V was trimmed by 6 bases and J by 3 bases, leaving 9 bases between them. CDR3 size: 11 residues. CDR3 protein: CSATTSYEQYF. CDR3 DNA sequence: TGCAGTGCAACGACTAGCTACGAGCAGTACTTC.

The rearrangement uses TRBV9 and TRBJ2-7; 8 bases fit TRBD1. The germline gives CDR1 SGDLS, CDR2 YYNGEE. CDR3 length: 14 amino acids. With 1 base clipped from V and 5 bases from J, the junction kept 5 bases outside the gene matches. The DNA of the CDR3 is TGTGCCAGCAGCGTACCGGACAGGGAACACGAGCAGTACTTC. This translates into CASSVPDREHEQYF.

This rearrangement joins TRBV30 to TRBJ2-1; TRBD1 might be the D (5 bases). V gave up 4 bases and J gave up 2 bases, with 15 bases separating them. Germline values: CDR1 GTSNPN, CDR2 SVGIG (reference sequence). The CDR3 has 15 amino acids. The CDR3 sequence is CAWIPRTTTYNEQFF. The CDR3 DNA follows: TGTGCCTGGATACCCAGGACAACGACCTACAATGAGCAGTTCTTC.

The chain recombines TRBV15 with TRBJ2-3; 11 positions match TRBD2. Germline-derived CDR1 and CDR2 are LNHNV and YYDKDF (reference sequence). The CDR3 contains 17 residues. Germline trimming cut 0 bases from V and 4 bases from J; bases unmatched to any gene: 6. The CDR3 loop is CATSRDPSGGIADTQYF. CDR3 sequence (DNA): TGTGCCACCAGCAGAGATCCTAGCGGGGGGATTGCAGATACGCAGTATTTT.

This clone occurred once. This chain connects TRBV5-1 to TRBJ2-2, with D perhaps assigned TRBD1 or TRBD2 (5 bases each). This CDR3 has 18 residues. Trimming took off 4 bases at V and 0 bases at J, with 19 bases between the two ends. CDR1 and CDR2 (germline): SGHRS, YFSETQ. CDR3 in DNA: TGCGCCAGCAGCCCCCTCCTAGTGGGGGATACGAACACCGGGGAGCTGTTTTTT. Its protein product is CASSPLLVGDTNTGELFF.

The V and J genes are TRBV28 and TRBJ1-4; 12 bases match TRBD1. V was pared by 4 bases and J by 6 bases, with 3 bases of the junction left unmatched. Germline V CDR1 and CDR2: MDHEN, SYDVKM. The CDR3 spans 15 residues. The CDR3 DNA is TGTGCCAGCAGTTCAGGGACAGGGGGCGATGAAAAACTGTTTTTT. Its translation: CASSSGTGGDEKLFF.

The chain joins TRBV10-1 to TRBJ2-3; unclear D gene. Germline lookup yields CDR1 WNHNN and CDR2 SYGVQD (reference sequence). V lost 3 bases to trimming and J lost 8 bases, with 12 bases between them. This CDR3 region has 13 residues. CDR3 nucleotide sequence: TGCGCCAGCAGTGACTCATTGGGTCGTACGCAGTATTTT. Its protein product is CASSDSLGRTQYF.

This chain links TRBV3-1 (or the pseudogene TRBV3-2) with TRBJ1-1, with 9 bases that match TRBD1. Germline V gives CDR1 LGHDT, CDR2 YNNKEL (reference sequence). V lost 3 bases and J lost 1; bases outside the gene matches: 6. The CDR3 is 16 amino acids. DNA for the CDR3: TGTGCCAGCAGCCACGGACAGGGGCGAGCGAACACTGAAGCTTTCTTT. Protein product: CASSHGQGRANTEAFF.

V gene TRBV27 combines with J gene TRBJ1-4; 7 nucleotides match TRBD1. The CDR3 length is 15 residues. In germline, CDR1 is MNHEY, CDR2 SMNVEV (reference sequence). V lost 5 bases and J lost 3; bases outside the gene matches: 6. CDR3 sequence (DNA): TGTGCCAGCAGTCCGAACAGGGGCCCTAATGAAAAACTGTTTTTT. Amino acids: CASSPNRGPNEKLFF. The variable domain in full, with the rest retrieved from reference TRBV27 and TRBJ1-4, is EAQVTQNPRYLITVTGKKLTVTCSQNMNHEYMSWYRQDPGLGLRQIYYSMNVEVTDKGDVPEGYKVSRKEKRNFPLILESPSPNQTSLYFCASSPNRGPNEKLFFGSGTQLSVL.